This T cell receptor (beta chain) was observed in a study of naive and memory T cell subsets. In this sample, this clonotype turned up a few times. The antigen remains undetermined. Both TRBC1 and TRBC2 were covered by a beta constant-region primer of two equimolar oligonucleotides. Nested alpha and beta constant-region primers with the SP2 primer drove four PCR rounds on ligated cDNA. A 12-nucleotide UMI and the SP2 primer were added to the cDNA 3' end by oligonucleotide ligation. From the UMI-ligation and nested PCR reads, TCRdb called clonotypes with MiXCR, one entry per CDR3 protein. The sample consists of about 120,000 distinct CDR3 sequences, over 30% of them appearing once. Findings and limits, study-wide: Each distinct alpha or beta sequence counts as one clonotype. Expression changes during T cell differentiation may affect RNA-based TCR counts.

Unmatched junction bases numbered 5, after V lost 3 bases and J lost 1 base. The CDR3 is 15 residues long. Germline lookup yields CDR1 DFQATT and CDR2 SNEGSKA (reference sequence). Four subsets defined by CD45RA and CD27 were sorted after CD3, CD4, CD8 and live/dead staining. The chain links TRBV20-1 to TRBJ1-1; 10 nucleotides line up with TRBD1. The sequencing input was central memory CD4+ T cells from blood. The sequence was collected from a human donor in good health. CDR3 sequence reads: CSARRQGARNTEAFF. The CDR3 region has the DNA TGCAGTGCTAGGAGACAGGGGGCGCGGAACACTGAAGCTTTCTTT.